The 12 T cell receptor beta chains below were found in one sample sequenced in a study of response to subunit inactivated influenza vaccine. Each CDR3 protein is one row after TCRdb ran MiXCR on the RT-PCR reads. The data contain under 850,000 distinct CDR3 sequences, roughly 18% of them singletons. This specimen was PBMCs from blood, taken 5 to 6 days after vaccination. All receptors derive from a man aged 50 to 60 who received an inactivated influenza vaccine.

This clonotype was picked up a small number of times. The chain has TRBV7-2 and TRBJ2-1; TRBD1 agrees at 7 bases. The germline V gene encodes CDR1 SGHTA and CDR2 FQGNSA. The CDR3 spans 15 residues. V lost 4 bases and J lost 3; bases outside the gene matches: 6. The CDR3 DNA sequence: TGTGCCAGCAGCTGGACCCGGGACAGCTACAATGAGCAGTTCTTC. Protein sequence: CASSWTRDSYNEQFF. The full variable domain, with the rest looked up from reference TRBV7-2 and TRBJ2-1, is GAGVSQSPSNKVTEKGKDVELRCDPISGHTALYWYRQSLGQGLEFLIYFQGNSAPDKSGLPSDRFSAERTGGSVSTLTIQRTQQEDSAVYLCASSWTRDSYNEQFFGPGTRLTVL.

This clonotype was counted between two and nine times. The V gene is TRBV7-2, the J gene TRBJ2-7, with 9 bases matching TRBD2. The trim removed 5 bases at V and 2 bases at J, leaving 4 bases unmatched. This CDR3 has 14 residues. Germline loops: CDR1 SGHTA, CDR2 FQGNSA. The CDR3 sequence: CASSLPSGAYEQYF. CDR3 DNA sequence: TGTGCCAGCAGCCTCCCTAGCGGGGCCTACGAGCAGTACTTC.

At least ten counts were recorded for this clonotype. V usage is TRBV10-3 and J usage is TRBJ2-3; 8 bases fit TRBD2. This CDR3 contains 15 residues. The V and J ends lost 5 bases and 0 bases, in that order; junction bases with no gene match: 4. Looked up from germline, CDR1 is ENHRY and CDR2 is SYGVKD. Written as DNA, the CDR3 is TGTGCCATCAGTCAAAGCGGGGGAAGCACAGATACGCAGTATTTT. It codes for CAISQSGGSTDTQYF.

The gene calls are TRBV20-1 and TRBJ2-7, with D unclear. The CDR3 contains 14 residues. Germline lookup yields CDR1 DFQATT and CDR2 SNEGSKA (reference sequence). Trimming left V 5 bases short and J 1 base short, with 15 bases between. The DNA of the CDR3 is TGCAGTGCTCTCCTCTGGACGGAATCCTACGAGCAGTACTTC. Translated, it gives CSALLWTESYEQYF.

In its sample, this clonotype was seen a few times. The chain combines TRBV20-1 with TRBJ2-1; no clear D. The CDR3 runs 11 residues. Trimming took 7 bases from V and 4 from J, leaving 8 bases between them. Germline V gene lookup returns CDR1 DFQATT and CDR2 SNEGSKA (reference sequence). The chain's CDR3 is CSEGFYNEQFF. CDR3 DNA: TGCAGTGAAGGATTTTACAATGAGCAGTTCTTC.

The chain joins TRBV6-2 or TRBV6-3 to TRBJ2-7; 9 positions agree with TRBD2. This CDR3 has 15 amino acids. J gave up 2 bases and V 8 bases, and 10 bases lay outside the gene matches. Germline-derived CDR1 and CDR2 are MNHEY and SVGEGT. The CDR3 nucleotides are TGTGCCAGCGAGCGCGGGAGGGCTCTTCCCTACGAGCAGTACTTC. Its translation: CASERGRALPYEQYF.

This clonotype has more than one count but fewer than ten. V gene TRBV28 combines with J gene TRBJ2-7; D unresolved. The V gene lost 6 bases and the J gene lost 4 bases, with 7 bases spanning the gap. This CDR3 region has 11 residues. From germline, CDR1 is MDHEN and CDR2 SYDVKM. The CDR3 sequence is CASRRLYEQYF. CDR3 bases: TGTGCCAGCAGACGGTTGTACGAGCAGTACTTC.

The gene calls are TRBV18 and TRBJ2-5; D is unclear. With 0 bases removed from V and 4 bases from J, the gap between germline ends came to 9 bases. Germline V gene lookup returns CDR1 KGHSH and CDR2 LQKENI. The CDR3 length is 14 residues. The CDR3 DNA is TGTGCCAGCTCACCACCGGGGTTGCGAGAGACCCAGTACTTC. Protein sequence: CASSPPGLRETQYF.

This clonotype was counted a few times. The genes are TRBV5-1 and TRBJ2-2; 8 nucleotides match TRBD1. V trimming: 0 bases; J trimming: 6 bases; junction bases outside the gene matches: 4. The CDR3 is 15 amino acids. The germline V gene has CDR1 SGHRS and CDR2 YFSETQ. Here the CDR3 reads CASSLGQGFAGELFF. The CDR3 bases are TGCGCCAGCAGCTTGGGACAGGGGTTCGCCGGGGAGCTGTTTTTT.

CDR3 in amino acids: CASSYPAPRGDEQFF. The CDR3 DNA reads TGTGCCAGCAGTTACCCGGCCCCTAGGGGGGATGAGCAGTTCTTC. The chain employs TRBV6-5 and TRBJ2-1; D assignment may be TRBD1 or TRBD2 (6 bases each). Germline CDR1 reads MNHEY; CDR2 reads SVGAGI. The CDR3 consists of 15 residues. V lost 2 bases and J 8 bases, leaving 16 bases between the germline ends.

There are many counts of this clonotype. The chain uses TRBV12-3 or TRBV12-4 and TRBJ1-5, with D possibly TRBD1 on 5 matching bases. V dropped 3 bases and J dropped 7 bases, with 13 bases sitting between them. The CDR3 loop spans 14 amino acids. The CDR3 DNA reads as TGTGCCAGCAGTTTGTGGGGCTCTCAGCAGCCCCAGCATTTT. Its protein product is CASSLWGSQQPQHF.

This clonotype has just one count. An end of the junction does not agree with germline; a read error may underlie this. This rearrangement joins TRBV20-1 to TRBJ2-2; TRBD1 agrees at 9 bases. This CDR3 comprises 13 residues. The germline CDR1 and CDR2 sequences are DFQATT and SNEGSKA (reference sequence). This CDR3 reads CSAGTGRTGEPFF. The DNA for the CDR3 is TGCAGTGCAGGGACAGGGAGAACCGGGGAGCCGTTTTTT.